Below, one TCR beta chain is given with its context. The data are from a study of blood T cell repertoires in COVID-19. V lost 0 bases, J lost 3 bases, and 7 bases lay in between. Germline loops: CDR1 SGHRS, CDR2 YFSETQ. The length of the CDR3 is 15 residues. Sequencing used immunoSEQ multiplex PCR; TCRdb keeps in-frame clones, though not all of them. This sample has nearly 250,000 clones, with roughly 82% found just once. The chain uses TRBV5-1 and TRBJ2-6, with D maybe TRBD1 (5 bases). The origin of this receptor is a woman aged 80 or older with COVID-19, enrolled during active disease. The sequenced sample was peripheral blood. In DNA form, the CDR3 reads TGCGCCAGCAGCTTGGAGGGGAATGGGGCCAACGTCCTGACTTTC. It codes for CASSLEGNGANVLTF.